Below, 23 T cell receptor beta chains from the same sample are listed, as sequenced in a study of blood T cells in healthy people across ages. Primed by a sample-barcoded 5' primer and a J-beta primer mix, a second PCR proceeded for about 7 to 11 cycles. TCRdb ran MiXCR on the 5' RACE reads and lists one entry per CDR3 protein. The table lists around 1.5 million distinct CDR3 sequences, roughly 45% of them singletons, with 7% to 9% in the top ten. Sequenced: blood. The source of these receptors is a woman aged 18 to 35 in good health.

The genes are TRBV5-1 and TRBJ2-2, with D possibly TRBD2 on 6 matching bases. Germline lookup yields CDR1 SGHRS and CDR2 YFSETQ. V dropped 5 bases and J dropped 2 bases, with 16 bases sitting between them. CDR3 length: 16 residues. As DNA, the CDR3 is TGCGCCAGCAGGTTTACGGGACTCCTAAACACCGGGGAGCTGTTTTTT. Protein product: CASRFTGLLNTGELFF.

A few counts support this clonotype. This chain joins TRBV4-1 and TRBJ2-7; TRBD2 agrees at 10 bases. This CDR3 is 16 amino acids long. CDR1 is MGHRA and CDR2 is YSYEKL in the germline V gene. Trimming removed 0 bases from V and 3 bases from J; junction bases left unmatched: 5. The CDR3 bases are TGCGCCAGCAGCCAAGATAGTCTAGCGGGGGTCTACGAGCAGTACTTC. Protein product: CASSQDSLAGVYEQYF.

Details on this clonotype: With a much larger clone just one base away, this may be a read error. The rearrangement joins TRBV6-1 to TRBJ2-5; 7 bases agree with TRBD1. CDR1 is MNHNS, CDR2 SASEGT, per germline. After removal of 6 bases from V and 2 bases from J, the junction contained 3 bases not matched to a gene. This CDR3 is 13 amino acids long. CDR3 nucleotides: TGTGCCAGCAGGGCGACAGGGCAAGAGACCCAGTACTTC. Translation gives CASRATGQETQYF.

The sample holds a few counts of this clonotype. This chain joins TRBV11-2 and TRBJ2-5; 11 bases match TRBD1. V lost 4 bases to trimming and J lost 5 bases; unmatched junction nucleotides: 6. There are 15 residues in the CDR3. Germline CDR1 is SGHAT and CDR2 is FQNNGV. CDR3 in DNA: TGTGCCAGCAGCTCGAGGACAGGGGGCCCGGAGACCCAGTACTTC. Its translation: CASSSRTGGPETQYF.

This chain joins TRBV6-1 and TRBJ2-3; D may correspond to TRBD1 or TRBD2 (5 bases each). With 4 bases removed from V and 6 bases from J, the gap between germline ends came to 20 bases. Per the germline V gene, CDR1 is MNHNS and CDR2 is SASEGT. There are 16 residues in the CDR3. The CDR3 sequence is CASSAQTGTPIDTQYF. CDR3 in DNA: TGTGCCAGCAGTGCACAAACCGGGACCCCGATCGATACGCAGTATTTT.

The chain carries TRBV10-3 and TRBJ2-5; a possible D gene is TRBD2 (5 bases). Trimming left V 10 bases short and J 2 bases short, with 8 bases between. There are 11 residues in the CDR3. The germline V gene encodes CDR1 ENHRY and CDR2 SYGVKD. The CDR3 region is CATRDQETQYF. CDR3 bases: TGTGCCACCCGGGATCAAGAGACCCAGTACTTC.

This clonotype occurred once. The chain is built from TRBV7-8 and TRBJ1-1; a possible D gene is TRBD1 (5 bases). Trimming shortened V by 2 bases and J by 0 bases, and 10 bases separated the two germline ends. The germline CDR1 and CDR2 sequences are SGHVS and FQNEAQ. CDR3 length: 15 residues. The CDR3 is CASSLTTRVNTEAFF. The CDR3 bases are TGTGCCAGCAGCTTAACTACCAGGGTGAACACTGAAGCTTTCTTT.

This clonotype was detected a few times. The chain is built from TRBV30 and TRBJ2-3, with a possible D match to TRBD2 (6 bases). With 2 bases removed from V and 6 bases from J, the gap between germline ends came to 9 bases. The CDR3 sequence is 12 residues long. Germline V CDR1 and CDR2: GTSNPN, SVGIG (reference sequence). The CDR3 DNA follows: TGTGCCTGGAGTACTAGCTCCGATACGCAGTATTTT. Amino acids: CAWSTSSDTQYF.

J is TRBJ2-1 and V is TRBV27; the D gene could be TRBD1 or TRBD2 (6 bases each). Trimming cost V 6 bases and J 4 bases, with 28 bases left between them. The CDR3 contains 19 residues. CDR1 and CDR2 (germline): MNHEY, SMNVEV (reference sequence). CDR3 DNA: TGTGCCAGCAGACTATCCCCGGTGTGGGGGGCGATTAGATACAATGAGCAGTTCTTC. Translated, it gives CASRLSPVWGAIRYNEQFF.

The chain combines TRBV13 with TRBJ2-3; 9 nucleotides align to TRBD2. The V gene end was trimmed by 4 bases and the J gene end by 3 bases; junction bases not matched to a gene: 5. The CDR3 covers 15 residues. The germline V gene has CDR1 PRHDT and CDR2 FYEKMQ (reference sequence). The DNA for the CDR3 is TGTGCCAGCAGCTCCAGCGGGAGGCAGACAGATACGCAGTATTTT. This sequence encodes CASSSSGRQTDTQYF.

V usage is TRBV6-2 or TRBV6-3 and J usage is TRBJ2-3; 8 bases are shared with TRBD2. Trimming took 1 base from V and 10 from J; bases not matched to a gene: 7. Germline values: CDR1 MNHEY, CDR2 SVGEGT. The CDR3 length is 14 residues. For the CDR3, the DNA is TGTGCCAGCAGTTACTTAGGGACTAGGTCCCCGCAGTATTTT. It encodes CASSYLGTRSPQYF.

This clonotype showed up just a few times. The chain uses TRBV7-9 and TRBJ2-5, with D unclear. The J call may be incorrect, as the DNA end agrees better with TRBJ2-7. This CDR3 spans 12 amino acids. Germline V gene sequence: CDR1 SEHNR, CDR2 FQNEAQ (reference sequence). The CDR3 spells CASSATANEQYF. CDR3 coding DNA: TGTGCCAGCAGCGCCACAGCAAACGAGCAGTACTTC.

The chain is built from TRBV4-1 and TRBJ1-5, with D possibly being TRBD1 (5 bases). Germline V gene lookup returns CDR1 MGHRA and CDR2 YSYEKL. V lost 2 bases and J lost 6, with 11 bases in between. This CDR3 region has 14 residues. This CDR3 is CASSQMGGSQPQHF. CDR3 nucleotides: TGCGCCAGCAGCCAAATGGGGGGGAGTCAGCCCCAGCATTTT.

CDR3 sequence: CASTPFSGSLTSTDTQYF. The CDR3 coding sequence is TGTGCCAGCACCCCGTTTAGCGGGAGCCTCACTAGCACAGATACGCAGTATTTT. This sequence joins TRBV14 and TRBJ2-3; 9 nucleotides align to TRBD2. The J segment lost 0 bases and the V segment lost 7 bases, leaving 14 bases of the junction unmatched. The germline V gene has CDR1 SGHDN and CDR2 FVKESK. The CDR3 is 18 amino acids. The full variable domain, completed using reference TRBV14 and TRBJ2-3, is EAGVTQFPSHSVIEKGQTVTLRCDPISGHDNLYWYRRVMGKEIKFLLHFVKESKQDESGMPNNRFLAERTGGTYSTLKVQPAELEDSGVYFCASTPFSGSLTSTDTQYFGPGTRLTVL.

The J gene is TRBJ2-1, the V gene TRBV6-1; D is ambiguous. This CDR3 has 13 amino acids. From germline, CDR1 is MNHNS and CDR2 SASEGT. Trimming shortened V by 2 bases and J by 4 bases, and 6 bases separated the two germline ends. The CDR3 nucleotides read TGTGCCAGCAGTGAACGGCGGTACAATGAGCAGTTCTTC. This gives the protein CASSERRYNEQFF.

The chain joins TRBV12-3 or TRBV12-4 to TRBJ1-4, with 7 positions matching TRBD1. There are 17 residues in the CDR3. The junction had 10 bases not matched to a gene; V was cut back by 0 bases and J by 6 bases. CDR3 amino acids: CASSLARDSEIDEKLFF. The CDR3 bases are TGTGCCAGCAGTTTAGCCAGGGACAGTGAGATTGATGAAAAACTGTTTTTT.

V is TRBV25-1 and J is TRBJ1-4; D uncertain. The CDR3 is made up of 14 amino acids. The V gene's germline CDR1 is MGHDK and CDR2 SYGVNS. The germline V and J ends were trimmed by 6 bases and 7 bases, with 15 bases remaining between them. The DNA of the CDR3 is TGTGCCAGCAGCGAGGGCGGAGAGGGTGAAAAACTGTTTTTT. Encoded protein: CASSEGGEGEKLFF.

Only a few counts were recorded for this clonotype. The genes are TRBV25-1 and TRBJ1-2, with unresolved D. V was shortened by 3 bases and J by 6 bases, with 20 bases between the two germline ends. CDR1 is MGHDK and CDR2 is SYGVNS in the germline V gene. The CDR3 spans 16 residues. The CDR3 region is CASSDYSRLGMDGYTF. The CDR3 region has the DNA TGTGCCAGCAGTGACTATTCGCGCCTTGGGATGGATGGCTACACCTTC.

The chain couples TRBV5-1 to TRBJ1-2; 9 nucleotides align to TRBD1. The CDR3 loop spans 17 amino acids. Germline lookup yields CDR1 SGHRS and CDR2 YFSETQ. Unmatched junction bases numbered 13, after V lost 4 bases and J lost 3 bases. CDR3 region: CASSLNRDRELDYGYTF. CDR3 in DNA: TGCGCCAGCAGCCTCAACCGGGACAGGGAGCTCGACTATGGCTACACCTTC.

This clonotype appeared a few times. The V and J genes are TRBV29-1 and TRBJ2-7, with TRBD1 matching over 8 bases. Germline CDR1 is SQVTM and CDR2 is ANQGSEA. Trimming took 7 bases from V and 0 from J; bases not matched to a gene: 5. CDR3 size: 13 residues. As DNA, the CDR3 is TGCAGCGCCCGGACAGGGATCTCCTACGAGCAGTACTTC. It translates to CSARTGISYEQYF.

J is TRBJ1-2 and V is TRBV6-5; D might be TRBD1 (5 bases). Trimming left V 4 bases short and J 9 bases short, with 9 bases between. The CDR3 sequence is 11 residues long. Germline V gene lookup returns CDR1 MNHEY and CDR2 SVGAGI. The DNA for the CDR3 is TGTGCCAGCAGTTCCAGGGTCAGCTACACCTTC. This translates into CASSSRVSYTF.

The V call is TRBV29-1, the J call TRBJ1-3; D remains ambiguous. CDR1 and CDR2 (germline): SQVTM, ANQGSEA. CDR3 length equals 11 residues. Trimming pared 3 bases from V and 3 bases from J, leaving 3 bases between. CDR3 bases: TGCAGCGTTGATTATGGAAACACCATATATTTT. It codes for CSVDYGNTIYF.

The V call is TRBV5-1, the J call TRBJ2-3, with 8 bases matching TRBD2. The CDR3 extends over 16 amino acids. Germline V gene sequence: CDR1 SGHRS, CDR2 YFSETQ. V dropped 4 bases and J dropped 4; count of bases not matched to a gene: 11. As DNA, the CDR3 is TGCGCCAGCAGCGAGTACCCAAGCGGGAGTGCAGATACGCAGTATTTT. Amino acids: CASSEYPSGSADTQYF.